This TCR beta chain was sequenced for a study of cytomegalovirus exposure and HLA in healthy donors. A roughly 120-subject validation cohort, separate from the approximately 610-subject first cohort, supplied the donors. This clone has just one count. Clones were sequenced by immunoSEQ multiplex PCR, and TCRdb holds only the in-frame ones, with some missing. The sample records 200,000 to 300,000 clones, approximately 84% being singletons. Trimming removed 3 bases from V and 0 bases from J, with 8 bases in between. Looked up from germline, CDR1 is SGHAT and CDR2 is FQNNGV. The CDR3 covers 15 residues. The sequenced sample was PBMCs. The sequence came from a woman aged 25 to 39 in good health and CMV-seropositive. This chain connects TRBV11-2 to TRBJ2-2; no firm D call. The CDR3 nucleotides read TGTGCCAGCAGCTTTACTAACGCGAACACCGGGGAGCTGTTTTTT. Its protein is CASSFTNANTGELFF.